These T cell receptor beta chains were read from a single sample in a study of blood T cell repertoires in COVID-19. This table comes from immunoSEQ multiplex PCR, and its TCRdb copy is limited to in-frame clones, with some not included. Altogether 200,000 to 250,000 clones are present, around 92% being singletons, with the ten largest covering more than 0.95%. Sequencing used peripheral blood. Every receptor here comes from a man aged 30-40 years with acute or convalescent COVID-19. Each CDR3 is given with its conserved first and last residue. D genes are given only for firm matches.

>TRBJ2-7|TRBD2|TRBV19
TGTGCCAGTAGTTTCGGGACTAGCGGGGCCTACGAGCAGTACTTC
CASSFGTSGAYEQYF
>TRBJ2-5|TRBD1|TRBV28
TGTGCCAGCAGTTTATCCCCGGGACAGGGGGCAAAGACCCAGTACTTC
CASSLSPGQGAKTQYF
>TRBJ1-1|TRBD1|TRBV27
TGTGCCAGCAGTTTCTTCCCCCCCGGGACAGTTAATGGAAACACTGAAGCTTTCTTT
CASSFFPPGTVNGNTEAFF
>TRBJ1-5|TRBD1|TRBV27
TGTGCCAGCAGTTCCCAGGGGGCGTCTGCTGCACAGCCCCAGCATTTT
CASSSQGASAAQPQHF
>TRBJ2-7|NA|TRBV23-1
TGCGCCAGCAGTCACTCCGGCGGGGTCCCCTACGAGCAGTACTTC
CASSHSGGVPYEQYF
>TRBJ1-1|TRBD1|TRBV29-1
TGCAGCGTTTTTACTGTGGGACAGGGGATGAACACTGAAGCTTTCTTT
CSVFTVGQGMNTEAFF
>TRBJ2-7|TRBD1|TRBV28
TGTGCCAGCAGGTCGACAGGGGGCAACTACGAGCAGTACTTC
CASRSTGGNYEQYF
>TRBJ2-6|NA|TRBV24-1
TGTGCCACCGGAACGACAGGTCACTCTGGGGCCAACGTCCTGACTTTC
CATGTTGHSGANVLTF
>TRBJ1-4|TRBD1|TRBV28
TGTGCCAGTAGGACAGGGGTTAATGAAAAACTGTTTTTT
CASRTGVNEKLFF
>TRBJ2-1|TRBD2|TRBV5-1
TGCGCCAGCAGTAGAGGAGCGGGAGACTACAATGAGCAGTTCTTC
CASSRGAGDYNEQFF
>TRBJ2-2|TRBD1|TRBV19
TGTGCCAGTATAGGGACAGGGGGTTCCGGGGAGCTGTTTTTT
CASIGTGGSGELFF
>TRBJ1-1|NA|TRBV2
TGTGCCAGCAGTGAAGCTGGCGGAAGAACTGAAGCTTTCTTT
CASSEAGGRTEAFF
>TRBJ2-6|NA|TRBV5-1
TGCGCCAGCAGTACTCAGGGAACCTCTGGGGCCAACGTCCTGACTTTC
CASSTQGTSGANVLTF
>TRBJ1-6|TRBD1|TRBV5-6
TGTGCCAGCAGCTTTCCGGGACAGGTTAATTCACCCCTCCACTTT
CASSFPGQVNSPLHF
>TRBJ2-5|NA|TRBV7-8
TGTGCCAGCAGCTTGCAGGGGTTGGAGACCCAGTACTTC
CASSLQGLETQYF
>TRBJ1-5|TRBD1|TRBV4-1
TGCGCCAGCAGCCTCTCCGGGACAGGGGGCCAGCCCCAGCATTTT
CASSLSGTGGQPQHF